This T cell receptor (beta chain) appears in the sequencing data of a study of response to subunit inactivated influenza vaccine. In TCRdb, the RT-PCR reads were re-called with MiXCR into one record per CDR3 protein. Among hundreds of thousands of distinct CDR3 sequences listed, 11% to 15% were seen once. The CDR3 length is 13 residues. Trimming took 1 base from V and 9 from J, leaving 11 bases between them. The germline gives CDR1 SGHRS, CDR2 YFSETQ. This receptor was identified in a man over 45 who received an inactivated influenza vaccine. The source material was PBMCs from blood, sampled about 14 days before vaccination. This rearrangement joins TRBV5-1 to TRBJ2-1; TRBD1 or TRBD2 may be the D gene (5 bases each). The CDR3 here is CASSLRSGSEQFF. For the CDR3, the DNA is TGCGCCAGCAGCTTGAGGTCAGGGAGTGAGCAGTTCTTC.